This T cell receptor beta chain was sequenced in a study of identical twins. TCRdb re-analysed the 5' RACE reads in MiXCR, keeping a single row per CDR3 protein. Counted here are around 960,000 distinct CDR3 sequences, 9% to 15% occurring once; the ten biggest clones make up 1.5% to 2%. The CDR3 spans 18 residues. Germline V gene sequence: CDR1 MNHEY, CDR2 SVGEGT. After removal of 6 bases from V and 0 bases from J, the junction contained 10 bases not matched to a gene. These sequences were also reported in another study, on yellow fever vaccine responses in identical twins.

The sequence derives from a woman under 30 in good health. Sample: PBMCs. The chain joins TRBV6-2 or TRBV6-3 to TRBJ1-6, with 8 bases identical to TRBD1. The CDR3 is CASREAGTGSSYNSPLHF. CDR3 bases: TGTGCCAGCAGAGAAGCCGGGACAGGAAGCTCCTATAATTCACCCCTCCACTTT.